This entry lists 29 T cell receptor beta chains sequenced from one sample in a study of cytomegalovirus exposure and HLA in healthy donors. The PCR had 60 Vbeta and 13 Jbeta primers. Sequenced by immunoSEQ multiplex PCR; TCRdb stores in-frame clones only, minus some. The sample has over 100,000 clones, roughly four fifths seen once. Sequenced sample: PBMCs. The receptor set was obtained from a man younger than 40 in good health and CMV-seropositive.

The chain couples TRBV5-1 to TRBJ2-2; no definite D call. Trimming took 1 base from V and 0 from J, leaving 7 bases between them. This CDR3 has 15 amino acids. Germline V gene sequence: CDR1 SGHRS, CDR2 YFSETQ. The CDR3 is CASSLTDANTGELFF. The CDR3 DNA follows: TGCGCCAGCAGCTTGACAGATGCGAACACCGGGGAGCTGTTTTTT.

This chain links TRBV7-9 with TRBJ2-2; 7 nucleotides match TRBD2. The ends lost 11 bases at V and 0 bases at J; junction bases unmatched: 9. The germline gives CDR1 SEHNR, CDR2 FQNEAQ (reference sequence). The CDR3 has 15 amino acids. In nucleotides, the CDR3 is TGTGCCTCCCTGGGGGACTATTCGAACACCGGGGAGCTGTTTTTT. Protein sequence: CASLGDYSNTGELFF.

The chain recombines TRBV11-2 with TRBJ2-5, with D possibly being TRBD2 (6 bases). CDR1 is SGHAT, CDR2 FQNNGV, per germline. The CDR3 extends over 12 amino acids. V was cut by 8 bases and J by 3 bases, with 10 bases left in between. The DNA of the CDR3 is TGTGCCAGCGGCGGGACGAAAGAGACCCAGTACTTC. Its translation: CASGGTKETQYF.

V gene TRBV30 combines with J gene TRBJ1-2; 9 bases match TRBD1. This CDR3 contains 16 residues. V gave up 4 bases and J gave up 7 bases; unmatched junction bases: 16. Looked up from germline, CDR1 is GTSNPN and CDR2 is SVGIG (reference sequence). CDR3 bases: TGTGCCTGGAAAAATCCGGGACAGGGAATTTTTGGTGGCTACACCTTC. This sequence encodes CAWKNPGQGIFGGYTF. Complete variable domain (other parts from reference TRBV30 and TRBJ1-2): SQTIHQWPATLVQPVGSPLSLECTVEGTSNPNLYWYRQAAGRGLQLLFYSVGIGQISSEVPQNLSASRPQDRQFILSSKKLLLSDSGFYLCAWKNPGQGIFGGYTFGSGTRLTVV.

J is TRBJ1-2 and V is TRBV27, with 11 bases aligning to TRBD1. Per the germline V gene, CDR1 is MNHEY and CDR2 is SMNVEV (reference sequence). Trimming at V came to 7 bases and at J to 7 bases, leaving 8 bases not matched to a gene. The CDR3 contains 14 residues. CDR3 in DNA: TGTGCCAGCAAACTCGGACAGGGGGCTGCTGGCTACACCTTC. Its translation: CASKLGQGAAGYTF.

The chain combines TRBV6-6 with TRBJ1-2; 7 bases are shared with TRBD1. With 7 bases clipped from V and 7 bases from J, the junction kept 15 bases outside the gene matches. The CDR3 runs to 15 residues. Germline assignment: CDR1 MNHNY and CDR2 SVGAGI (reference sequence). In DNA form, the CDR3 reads TGTGCCAGCAACACAATGGGACAGAGGAATGGTGGCTACACCTTC. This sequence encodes CASNTMGQRNGGYTF.

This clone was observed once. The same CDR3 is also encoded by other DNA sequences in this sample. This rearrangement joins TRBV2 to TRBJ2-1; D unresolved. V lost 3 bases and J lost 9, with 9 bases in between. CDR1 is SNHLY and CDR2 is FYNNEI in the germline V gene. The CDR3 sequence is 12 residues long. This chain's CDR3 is CASSEERAEQFF. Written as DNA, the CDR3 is TGTGCCAGCAGTGAGGAGCGCGCTGAGCAGTTCTTC.

This CDR3 is CASSRDREYGYTF. The CDR3 DNA sequence: TGTGCCAGCAGCAGGGACAGAGAGTATGGCTACACCTTC. The gene calls are TRBV7-9 and TRBJ1-2; 7 bases are shared with TRBD1. This CDR3 has 13 amino acids. V gave up 5 bases and J gave up 5 bases; unmatched junction bases: 5. CDR1 and CDR2 from the germline V gene are SEHNR and FQNEAQ (reference sequence).

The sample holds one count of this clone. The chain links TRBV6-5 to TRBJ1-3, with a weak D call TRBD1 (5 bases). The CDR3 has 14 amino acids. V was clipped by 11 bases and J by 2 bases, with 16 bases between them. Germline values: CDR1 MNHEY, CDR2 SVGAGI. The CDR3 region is CAGRPGGAGNTIYF. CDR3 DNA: TGTGCCGGTAGACCCGGGGGGGCTGGAAACACCATATATTTT.

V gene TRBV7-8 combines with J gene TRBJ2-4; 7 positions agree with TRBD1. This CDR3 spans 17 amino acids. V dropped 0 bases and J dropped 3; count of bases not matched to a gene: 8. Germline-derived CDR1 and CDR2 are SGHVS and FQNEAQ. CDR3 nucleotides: TGTGCCAGCAGCTTAGCGTACAGGGGCATTGGCAAAAACATTCAGTACTTC. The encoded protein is CASSLAYRGIGKNIQYF.

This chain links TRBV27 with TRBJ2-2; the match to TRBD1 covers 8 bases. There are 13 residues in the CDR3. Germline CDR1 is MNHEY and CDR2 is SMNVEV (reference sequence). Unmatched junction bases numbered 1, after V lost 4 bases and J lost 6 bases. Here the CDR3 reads CASSSTGAGELFF. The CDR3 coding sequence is TGTGCCAGCAGTTCGACAGGGGCCGGGGAGCTGTTTTTT.

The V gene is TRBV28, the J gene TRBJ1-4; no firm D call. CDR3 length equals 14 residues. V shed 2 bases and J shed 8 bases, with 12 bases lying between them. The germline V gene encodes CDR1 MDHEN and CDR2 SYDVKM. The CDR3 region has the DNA TGTGCCAGCAGTTTACAAGCCCGGAGGGAAAAACTGTTTTTT. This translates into CASSLQARREKLFF.

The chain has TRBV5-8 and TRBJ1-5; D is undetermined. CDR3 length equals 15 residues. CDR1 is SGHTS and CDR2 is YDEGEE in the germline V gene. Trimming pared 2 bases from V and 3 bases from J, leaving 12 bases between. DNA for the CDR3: TGTGCCAGCAGCTTAGGAGGGCTGAACAATCAGCCCCAGCATTTT. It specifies CASSLGGLNNQPQHF.

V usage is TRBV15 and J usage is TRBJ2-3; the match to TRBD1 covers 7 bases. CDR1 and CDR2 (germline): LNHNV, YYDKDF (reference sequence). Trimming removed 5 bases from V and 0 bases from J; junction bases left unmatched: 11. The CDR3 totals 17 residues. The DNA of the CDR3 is TGTGCCACCAGCGGGTCCCGGGACAGTTTTAGCACAGATACGCAGTATTTT. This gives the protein CATSGSRDSFSTDTQYF.

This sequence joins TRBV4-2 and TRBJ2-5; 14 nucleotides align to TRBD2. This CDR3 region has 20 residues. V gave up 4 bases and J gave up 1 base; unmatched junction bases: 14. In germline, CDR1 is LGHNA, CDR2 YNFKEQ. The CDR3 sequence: CASSLTGTSGSRGVQETQYF. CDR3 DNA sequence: TGTGCCAGCAGCCTCACCGGGACTAGCGGGAGTAGGGGCGTCCAAGAGACCCAGTACTTC.

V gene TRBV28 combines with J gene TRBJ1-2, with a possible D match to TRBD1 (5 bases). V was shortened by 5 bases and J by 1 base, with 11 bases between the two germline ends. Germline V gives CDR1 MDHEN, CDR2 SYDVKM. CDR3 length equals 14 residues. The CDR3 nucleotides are TGTGCCAGCAGTCTCCGACAGCTTAACTATGGCTACACCTTC. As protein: CASSLRQLNYGYTF.

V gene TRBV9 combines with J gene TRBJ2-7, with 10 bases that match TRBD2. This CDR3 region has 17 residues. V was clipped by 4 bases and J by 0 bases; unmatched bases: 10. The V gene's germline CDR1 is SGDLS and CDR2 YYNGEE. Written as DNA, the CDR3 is TGTGCCAGCAGCCCCATTGGACTAGCGGTGAGCTCCTACGAGCAGTACTTC. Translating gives CASSPIGLAVSSYEQYF.

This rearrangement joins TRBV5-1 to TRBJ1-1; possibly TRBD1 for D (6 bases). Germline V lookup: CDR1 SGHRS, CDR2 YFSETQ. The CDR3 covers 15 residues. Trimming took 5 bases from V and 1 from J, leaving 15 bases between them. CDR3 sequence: CASSFQGHSNTEAFF. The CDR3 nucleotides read TGCGCCAGCAGTTTCCAGGGACATTCGAACACTGAAGCTTTCTTT.

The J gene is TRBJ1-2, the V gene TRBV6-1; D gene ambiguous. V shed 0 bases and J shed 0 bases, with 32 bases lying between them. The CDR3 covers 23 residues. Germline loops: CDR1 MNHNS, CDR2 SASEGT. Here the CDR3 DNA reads TGTGCCAGCAGTGAAGCGCGGATGGGCAGGCCCCCGGAGGATTTCCGAACTAACTATGGCTACACCTTC. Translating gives CASSEARMGRPPEDFRTNYGYTF.

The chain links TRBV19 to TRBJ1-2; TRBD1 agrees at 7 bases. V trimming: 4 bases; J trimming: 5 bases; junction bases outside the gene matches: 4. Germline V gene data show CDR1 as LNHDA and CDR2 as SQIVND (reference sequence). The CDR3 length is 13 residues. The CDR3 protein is CASSKTGSYGYTF. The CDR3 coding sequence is TGTGCCAGTAGTAAGACAGGGTCATATGGCTACACCTTC.

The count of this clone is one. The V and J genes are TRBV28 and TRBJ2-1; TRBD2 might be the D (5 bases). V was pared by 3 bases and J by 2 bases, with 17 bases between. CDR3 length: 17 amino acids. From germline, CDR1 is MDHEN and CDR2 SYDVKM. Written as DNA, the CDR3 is TGTGCCAGCAGTTTGATACGGGAAATAGGAACCTACAATGAGCAGTTCTTC. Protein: CASSLIREIGTYNEQFF. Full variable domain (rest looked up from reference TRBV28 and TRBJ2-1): DVKVTQSSRYLVKRTGEKVFLECVQDMDHENMFWYRQDPGLGLRLIYFSYDVKMKEKGDIPEGYSVSREKKERFSLILESASTNQTSMYLCASSLIREIGTYNEQFFGPGTRLTVL.

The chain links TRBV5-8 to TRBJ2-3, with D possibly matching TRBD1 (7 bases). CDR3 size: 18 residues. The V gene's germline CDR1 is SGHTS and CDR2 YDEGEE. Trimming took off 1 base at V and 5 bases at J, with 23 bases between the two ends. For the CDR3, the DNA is TGTGCCAGCAGCTTGTCGGGGGACAGACATAGACGCAAAGATACGCAGTATTTT. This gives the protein CASSLSGDRHRRKDTQYF.

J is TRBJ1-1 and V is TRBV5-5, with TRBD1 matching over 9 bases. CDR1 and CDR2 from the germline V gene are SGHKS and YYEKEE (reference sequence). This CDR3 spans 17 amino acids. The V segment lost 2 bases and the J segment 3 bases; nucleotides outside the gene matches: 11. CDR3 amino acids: CASSLTGGFFPDTEAFF. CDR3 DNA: TGTGCCAGCAGCTTAACAGGGGGCTTTTTTCCGGACACTGAAGCTTTCTTT.

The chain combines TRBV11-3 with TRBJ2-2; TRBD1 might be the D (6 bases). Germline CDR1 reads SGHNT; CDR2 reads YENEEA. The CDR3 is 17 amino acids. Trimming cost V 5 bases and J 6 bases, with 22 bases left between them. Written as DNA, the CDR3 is TGTGCCAGCAGCCAGGGGTTTGGGGTGTCCGGGGCCGGGGAGCTGTTTTTT. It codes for CASSQGFGVSGAGELFF.

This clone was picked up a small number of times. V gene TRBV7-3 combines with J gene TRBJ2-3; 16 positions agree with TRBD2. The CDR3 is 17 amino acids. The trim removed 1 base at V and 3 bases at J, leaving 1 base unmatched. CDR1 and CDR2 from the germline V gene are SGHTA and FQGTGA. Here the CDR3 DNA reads TGTGCCAGCAGCTTAATGGGACTAGCGGGGGGGACAGATACGCAGTATTTT. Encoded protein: CASSLMGLAGGTDTQYF.

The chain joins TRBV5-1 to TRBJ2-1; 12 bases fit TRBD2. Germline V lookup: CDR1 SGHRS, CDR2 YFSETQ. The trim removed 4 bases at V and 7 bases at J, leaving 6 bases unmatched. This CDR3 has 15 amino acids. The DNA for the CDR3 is TGCGCCAGCAGCCCTCTAGCGGGGGGGCCTAATGAGCAGTTCTTC. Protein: CASSPLAGGPNEQFF.

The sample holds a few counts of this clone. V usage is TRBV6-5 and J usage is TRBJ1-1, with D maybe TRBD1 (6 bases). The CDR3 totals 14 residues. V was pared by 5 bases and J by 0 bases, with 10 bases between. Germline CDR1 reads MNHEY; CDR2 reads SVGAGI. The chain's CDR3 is CASSARDMNTEAFF. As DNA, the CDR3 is TGTGCCAGCAGTGCCCGGGACATGAACACTGAAGCTTTCTTT.

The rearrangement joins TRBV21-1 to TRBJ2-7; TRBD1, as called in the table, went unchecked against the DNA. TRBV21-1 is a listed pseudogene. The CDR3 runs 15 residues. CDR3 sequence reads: CASSRGTGALYEQYF. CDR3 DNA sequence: TGTGCCAGCAGCAGGGGGACAGGGGCTCTATACGAGCAGTACTTC.

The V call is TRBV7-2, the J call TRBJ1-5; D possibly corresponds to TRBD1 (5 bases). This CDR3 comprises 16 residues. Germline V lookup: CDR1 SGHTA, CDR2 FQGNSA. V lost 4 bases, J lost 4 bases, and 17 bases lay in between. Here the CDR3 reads CASSSLIGGFNQPQHF. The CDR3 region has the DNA TGTGCCAGCAGCTCACTTATCGGGGGATTTAATCAGCCCCAGCATTTT.